This TCR beta chain originates from a study of CD8 T cells in Susac syndrome. Reverse transcription of about 0.5 to 1 ug RNA used random hexamers. TCRdb analysed the immunoSEQ multiplex PCR reads with MiXCR anew, one entry per CDR3 protein. The sample lists about 250,000 distinct CDR3 sequences, about 94% occurring once. The CDR3 consists of 13 residues. V was pared by 4 bases and J by 3 bases, with 9 bases between. In germline, CDR1 is KGHDR, CDR2 SFDVKD. This TCR was sampled from a human donor with multiple sclerosis. This chain uses TRBV24-1 with TRBJ2-7, with TRBD1 as a possible D gene (6 bases). The material sequenced was CD4+ T cells from PBMCs. CDR3 residues: CATSEGAIYEQYF. The CDR3 region has the DNA TGTGCCACCAGTGAGGGGGCTATCTACGAGCAGTACTTC.